Each of the 17 T cell receptor beta chains below was sequenced from the same sample in a study of shared clonotypes between healthy human individuals. Some clones are missing from TCRdb's copy, which holds only in-frame ones; the method was immunoSEQ multiplex PCR. The profile shows fewer than 650,000 clones, 75% to 85% of them singletons. The sequenced material came from PBMCs. These receptors were collected from a woman aged 40 to 50 in good health. Some clones in this sample may be carry-over from other donors' samples.

Points on this clone: Other DNA sequences in the same sample also yield this CDR3. V and J are TRBV5-1 and TRBJ2-7, with D possibly TRBD2 on 5 matching bases. Trimming took 0 bases from V and 1 from J, leaving 5 bases between them. Germline V gene sequence: CDR1 SGHRS, CDR2 YFSETQ. The CDR3 is 13 amino acids. The CDR3 DNA follows: TGCGCCAGCAGCTTGGCGGGGTCCTACGAGCAGTACTTC. Translating it yields CASSLAGSYEQYF.

This chain links TRBV11-1 with TRBJ2-5, with a tentative D call TRBD2 (6 bases). The germline gives CDR1 SGHAT, CDR2 FQDESV (reference sequence). Trimming cost V 4 bases and J 3 bases, with 9 bases left between them. The CDR3 covers 13 residues. CDR3 sequence (DNA): TGTGCCAGCAGCTCCCCGGGGGAAGAGACCCAGTACTTC. Residues: CASSSPGEETQYF.

The chain has TRBV6-5 and TRBJ1-1; D is ambiguous. This CDR3 region has 14 residues. V shed 6 bases and J shed 2 bases, with 13 bases lying between them. CDR1 and CDR2 from the germline V gene are MNHEY and SVGAGI. In DNA, the CDR3 is TGTGCCAGCAGACGGGGAAATGAAAACACTGAAGCTTTCTTT. This translates into CASRRGNENTEAFF.

The genes are TRBV11-2 and TRBJ2-7; TRBD1 agrees at 12 bases. Per the germline V gene, CDR1 is SGHAT and CDR2 is FQNNGV. V dropped 5 bases and J dropped 6; count of bases not matched to a gene: 5. CDR3 length: 14 residues. CDR3 bases: TGTGCCAGCAGCCCGGGACAGGGGGCACGCGAGCAGTACTTC. Amino acid sequence: CASSPGQGAREQYF.

CDR3 sequence (DNA): TGTGCCAGCAGCTCGGACATGCTGGAAAAACTGTTTTTT. Its translation: CASSSDMLEKLFF. The chain employs TRBV7-8 and TRBJ1-4; TRBD1 might be the D (5 bases). Germline values: CDR1 SGHVS, CDR2 FQNEAQ. V lost 4 bases and J 8 bases, leaving 11 bases between the germline ends. This CDR3 is built from 13 residues.

This clone was found a few times. The rearrangement joins TRBV19 to TRBJ1-5; 7 bases align to TRBD1. Unmatched junction bases numbered 7, after V lost 9 bases and J lost 5 bases. The CDR3 is 13 amino acids. Germline-derived CDR1 and CDR2 are LNHDA and SQIVND (reference sequence). The CDR3 here is CASRQGDYQPQHF. DNA of the CDR3: TGTGCCAGCCGACAGGGAGATTATCAGCCCCAGCATTTT. Based on the CDR3 plus reference TRBV19 and TRBJ1-5, the full variable domain is DGGITQSPKYLFRKEGQNVTLSCEQNLNHDAMYWYRQDPGQGLRLIYYSQIVNDFQKGDIAEGYSVSREKKESFPLTVTSAQKNPTAFYLCASRQGDYQPQHFGDGTRLSIL.

The V gene is TRBV7-8, the J gene TRBJ1-1; TRBD1 matches 8 bases. Germline V lookup: CDR1 SGHVS, CDR2 FQNEAQ. The CDR3 has 15 amino acids. Trimming cost V 4 bases and J 1 base; bases outside gene matches: 5. The CDR3 is CASSSWTGQNTEAFF. In DNA, the CDR3 is TGTGCCAGCAGCTCCTGGACAGGGCAGAACACTGAAGCTTTCTTT.

The V call is TRBV4-2, the J call TRBJ2-7, with a possible D match to TRBD2 (6 bases). CDR1 and CDR2 from the germline V gene are LGHNA and YNFKEQ. V was cut by 0 bases and J by 3 bases, with 12 bases left in between. The CDR3 is 15 amino acids. CDR3 sequence: CASSQEGTSFYEQYF. DNA of the CDR3: TGTGCCAGCAGCCAAGAAGGTACTAGCTTCTACGAGCAGTACTTC.

The chain couples TRBV28 to TRBJ1-4; tentatively, D is TRBD1 (6 bases). This CDR3 contains 14 residues. Germline loops: CDR1 MDHEN, CDR2 SYDVKM. The V end lost 5 bases, the J end lost 5 bases, and 12 bases lay between the germline ends. This chain's CDR3 is CASSEQGLNEKLFF. CDR3 DNA: TGTGCCAGCAGTGAACAGGGCCTGAATGAAAAACTGTTTTTT.

The gene calls are TRBV7-2 and TRBJ1-4; no clear D. The V end lost 1 base, the J end lost 12 bases, and 12 bases lay between the germline ends. CDR1 and CDR2 from the germline V gene are SGHTA and FQGNSA. CDR3 length: 13 residues. CDR3 in amino acids: CASSLDIQAELFF. In nucleotides, the CDR3 is TGTGCCAGCAGCTTAGACATCCAGGCGGAACTGTTTTTT.

This clone appeared a few times. J is TRBJ2-7 and V is TRBV30, with 9 bases lining up with TRBD2. The V gene end was trimmed by 2 bases and the J gene end by 6 bases; junction bases not matched to a gene: 8. The germline CDR1 and CDR2 sequences are GTSNPN and SVGIG (reference sequence). The CDR3 runs 14 residues. The CDR3 region is CAWSYSGRSREQYF. The CDR3 DNA reads as TGTGCCTGGAGTTATAGCGGGAGATCGCGCGAGCAGTACTTC. Looking up the rest from reference TRBV30 and TRBJ2-7 gives the full variable domain: SQTIHQWPATLVQPVGSPLSLECTVEGTSNPNLYWYRQAAGRGLQLLFYSVGIGQISSEVPQNLSASRPQDRQFILSSKKLLLSDSGFYLCAWSYSGRSREQYFGPGTRLTVT.

As concerns this clone: The same CDR3 also results from other DNA sequences found in this sample. The V gene is TRBV5-1, the J gene TRBJ1-4; 8 nucleotides align to TRBD1. Germline CDR1 SGHRS, CDR2 YFSETQ. The CDR3 consists of 14 residues. The trim removed 1 base at V and 7 bases at J, leaving 3 bases unmatched. In nucleotides, the CDR3 is TGCGCCAGCAGCTTGACAGGGGGGAGTGAAAAACTGTTTTTT. As protein: CASSLTGGSEKLFF.

The chain recombines TRBV9 with TRBJ2-2; no firm D call. The V gene's germline CDR1 is SGDLS and CDR2 YYNGEE. V gave up 3 bases and J gave up 6 bases, with 9 bases separating them. The CDR3 totals 13 residues. The CDR3: CASSEWVSGELFF. In DNA, the CDR3 is TGTGCCAGCAGCGAATGGGTCTCCGGGGAGCTGTTTTTT.

Comments on this clone: This probably arose from a read error, given a far larger clone one base away. V usage is TRBV6-1 and J usage is TRBJ2-7, with D perhaps TRBD1 (7 bases). Germline lookup yields CDR1 MNHNS and CDR2 SASEGT. This CDR3 has 13 amino acids. The CDR3 spells CASMTGGGDERYF. The CDR3 bases are TGTGCCAGCATGACCGGAGGGGGCGACGAGCGGTACTTC.

The rearrangement uses TRBV27 and TRBJ2-7, with D perhaps being TRBD1 or TRBD2 (5 bases each). This CDR3 has 14 amino acids. Trimming removed 5 bases at V and 4 bases at J, with 15 bases between. CDR1 and CDR2 from the germline V gene are MNHEY and SMNVEV (reference sequence). The CDR3 nucleotides read TGTGCCAGCAGTCGATCCGGGACCCCGTACGAGCAGTACTTC. It encodes CASSRSGTPYEQYF.

The chain employs TRBV2 and TRBJ1-2; 9 bases line up with TRBD1. CDR1 SNHLY and CDR2 FYNNEI come from the germline V gene. V lost 7 bases, J lost 5 bases, and 11 bases stayed unmatched. This CDR3 is 15 amino acids long. The CDR3 DNA reads TGTGCCAGCACTCCATGGGACAGGGACGGATATGGCTACACCTTC. Translated, it gives CASTPWDRDGYGYTF.

This chain links TRBV2 with TRBJ2-1; D might be TRBD2 (5 bases). Germline loops: CDR1 SNHLY, CDR2 FYNNEI. With 2 bases removed from V and 4 bases from J, the gap between germline ends came to 12 bases. The CDR3 sequence is 15 residues long. The CDR3 bases are TGTGCCAGCAGTGAATCGGGGTTTGGATACAATGAGCAGTTCTTC. Its translation is CASSESGFGYNEQFF.